The TCR beta chain under discussion was sequenced for a study of shared clonotypes between healthy human individuals. TCRdb's table, derived via immunoSEQ multiplex PCR, lists solely in-frame clones and lacks some. The top ten clones hold around 1.2% of a sample with some 1,900,000 clones, about 95% of them seen once. This clone was counted once. Its cognate antigen is unknown. Points from the study as a whole: The authors expected sequencing depth to affect clonotype sharing among donors.

As defined, naive CD8 cells were CD45RO-negative and positively selected for CCR7, with terminally differentiated effector memory CD45RA+ cells excluded. Germline V CDR1 and CDR2: SGHDN, FVKESK. This CDR3 is 15 amino acids long. V was pared by 0 bases and J by 0 bases, with 7 bases between. The rearrangement uses TRBV14 and TRBJ2-3; the D is unclear. The TCR was taken from a man younger than 35 in good health. The sequenced material came from naive CD8+ T cells sorted from blood. CDR3 sequence (DNA): TGTGCCAGCAGCCAAGAAGCAGCTAGCACAGATACGCAGTATTTT. Residues: CASSQEAASTDTQYF.